The 19 T cell receptor beta chains presented below share a single source sample, sequenced in a study of vaccination and CD4 T cells after COVID-19. Antigen specificity for these receptors is unknown. Treatment specified: roughly 10-day PBMC culture with coronavirus spike peptide pools or control peptides (ViraFEST assay). According to the study, CD4+ T cells from the unexposed donor were gathered ahead of the COVID-19 pandemic (2011-2018). An Oncomine TCR Beta short-read assay was used to sequence the DNA from cultured CD4+ T cells. TCRdb independently ran MiXCR on the PCR reads; one entry per CDR3 protein. The sample carries some 8,600 distinct CDR3 sequences, 56% recorded once. What was sequenced was CD4+ T cells from blood, cultured in vitro. These receptors originate from a human donor in good health.

V and J are TRBV6-2 or TRBV6-3 and TRBJ1-1; D may be TRBD1 (6 bases). Germline lookup yields CDR1 MNHEY and CDR2 SVGEGT. The CDR3 is 16 amino acids. V was shortened by 8 bases and J by 1 base, with 20 bases between the two germline ends. CDR3 bases: TGTGCCAGCTCCAAACCACAGGGACTGCCGAACACTGAAGCTTTCTTT. This gives the protein CASSKPQGLPNTEAFF.

The V and J genes are TRBV14 and TRBJ1-1; the D gene is possibly TRBD1 (6 bases). This CDR3 contains 16 residues. Germline CDR1 SGHDN, CDR2 FVKESK. With 0 bases removed from V and 1 base from J, the gap between germline ends came to 12 bases. CDR3 in DNA: TGTGCCAGCAGCCAAGACCCGTGGGGGCGGAACACTGAAGCTTTCTTT. Residues: CASSQDPWGRNTEAFF.

V and J are TRBV4-2 and TRBJ1-6; D possibly corresponds to TRBD1 (5 bases). Trimming removed 4 bases at V and 7 bases at J, with 14 bases between. Germline CDR1 and CDR2: LGHNA and YNFKEQ. The length of the CDR3 is 15 residues. This CDR3 reads CASSRYRRQNSPLHF. CDR3 coding DNA: TGTGCCAGCAGCCGCTACAGGAGACAGAATTCACCCCTCCACTTT.

In its sample, this clonotype was seen a few times. The chain has TRBV20-1 and TRBJ2-1, with D unclear. The CDR3 runs to 14 residues. Trimming left V 6 bases short and J 6 bases short, with 18 bases between. Germline loops: CDR1 DFQATT, CDR2 SNEGSKA (reference sequence). CDR3 residues: CSAPQLERGNEQFF. CDR3 sequence (DNA): TGCAGTGCCCCTCAGCTGGAGCGAGGCAATGAGCAGTTCTTC.

This clonotype is classed as large. The chain has TRBV19 and TRBJ1-5, with a possible D match to TRBD1 (5 bases). Deletions cut 0 bases from V and 8 bases from J, with 11 bases between. There are 14 residues in the CDR3. Germline V gives CDR1 LNHDA, CDR2 SQIVND (reference sequence). The CDR3 is CASSIDGTHKPQHF. The DNA for the CDR3 is TGTGCCAGTAGTATAGACGGGACGCATAAGCCCCAGCATTTT.

The CDR3 spells CASSESDTEAFF. As DNA, the CDR3 is TGTGCCAGCAGTGAATCTGATACCGAAGCTTTCTTT. The chain has TRBV2 and TRBJ1-1; D gene unclear. Germline V gene sequence: CDR1 SNHLY, CDR2 FYNNEI. Trimming pared 2 bases from V and 8 bases from J, leaving 9 bases between. The CDR3 has 12 amino acids.

This clonotype is labeled as medium-sized. The CDR3 here is CATSAGSNTGELFF. In nucleotides, the CDR3 is TGTGCCACCAGTGCGGGTTCTAACACCGGGGAGCTGTTTTTT. J is TRBJ2-2 and V is TRBV24-1; D not resolved. The CDR3 contains 14 residues. CDR1 KGHDR and CDR2 SFDVKD come from the germline V gene. Trimming shortened V by 5 bases and J by 2 bases, and 8 bases separated the two germline ends.

The V call is TRBV27, the J call TRBJ1-2; D is perhaps TRBD1 (5 bases). Germline V gives CDR1 MNHEY, CDR2 SMNVEV (reference sequence). V was cut by 4 bases and J by 4 bases, with 22 bases left in between. The CDR3 has 17 residues. CDR3 nucleotides: TGTGCCAGCAGTTCTACCCGGGACCCTAAGGGGCTCTATGGCTACACCTTC. It codes for CASSSTRDPKGLYGYTF.

This chain links TRBV6-1 with TRBJ2-1, with 12 bases matching TRBD2. The CDR3 runs to 15 residues. The ends lost 6 bases at V and 2 bases at J; junction bases unmatched: 2. Germline-derived CDR1 and CDR2 are MNHNS and SASEGT. The CDR3, as DNA: TGTGCCAGCAGCCGGACTAGCGGGGCCTACAATGAGCAGTTCTTC. This sequence encodes CASSRTSGAYNEQFF.

V gene TRBV18 combines with J gene TRBJ2-7, with D maybe TRBD2 (5 bases). Trimming took off 4 bases at V and 5 bases at J, with 6 bases between the two ends. This CDR3 comprises 11 residues. CDR1 and CDR2 from the germline V gene are KGHSH and LQKENI. In nucleotides, the CDR3 is TGTGCCAGCTCACAGAGGGACGAGCAGTACTTC. Its protein product is CASSQRDEQYF.

The chain recombines TRBV20-1 with TRBJ2-3, with 12 bases matching TRBD2. The CDR3 is 13 residues long. CDR1 and CDR2 (germline): DFQATT, SNEGSKA (reference sequence). Germline trimming cut 4 bases from V and 6 bases from J; bases unmatched to any gene: 2. CDR3 DNA: TGCAGTGCTATGACTAGCGGGGGCGATACGCAGTATTTT. Protein: CSAMTSGGDTQYF.

This rearrangement joins TRBV15 to TRBJ2-7; 9 positions agree with TRBD2. The junction had 12 bases not matched to a gene; V was cut back by 2 bases and J by 4 bases. The V gene's germline CDR1 is LNHNV and CDR2 YYDKDF (reference sequence). This CDR3 has 17 amino acids. CDR3 DNA sequence: TGTGCCACCAGCAGACGAAGCGGGGGGACTAAACATTACGAGCAGTACTTC. Translated: CATSRRSGGTKHYEQYF.

This clonotype was counted only a few times. The chain recombines TRBV10-2 with TRBJ1-5; D might be TRBD1 (6 bases). Trimming took 3 bases from V and 2 from J, leaving 11 bases between them. The CDR3 totals 15 residues. The germline CDR1 and CDR2 sequences are WSHSY and SAAADI. The DNA for the CDR3 is TGCGCCAGCAGTGAACAGGGAACGGGCAATCAGCCCCAGCATTTT. It codes for CASSEQGTGNQPQHF.

V is TRBV27 and J is TRBJ1-5; D is possibly TRBD1 (5 bases). V lost 5 bases to trimming and J lost 3 bases, with 11 bases between them. In germline, CDR1 is MNHEY, CDR2 SMNVEV (reference sequence). The length of the CDR3 is 14 residues. CDR3 sequence: CASSTRQNNQPQHF. CDR3 sequence (DNA): TGTGCCAGCAGTACCCGACAGAACAATCAGCCCCAGCATTTT.

The genes are TRBV6-1 and TRBJ1-2; D possibly corresponds to TRBD1 (6 bases). The V gene lost 11 bases and the J gene lost 0 bases, with 13 bases spanning the gap. Germline lookup yields CDR1 MNHNS and CDR2 SASEGT. This CDR3 spans 13 amino acids. Here the CDR3 DNA reads TGTGCCGCTAGGGGGGCCTCTAACTATGGCTACACCTTC. Its translation is CAARGASNYGYTF.

This chain uses TRBV20-1 with TRBJ2-5; the D call may be TRBD1 or TRBD2 (5 bases each). The CDR3 contains 13 residues. From germline, CDR1 is DFQATT and CDR2 SNEGSKA (reference sequence). With 6 bases removed from V and 1 base from J, the gap between germline ends came to 12 bases. CDR3 residues: CSADTGTQETQYF. Here the CDR3 DNA reads TGCAGTGCCGATACCGGGACCCAAGAGACCCAGTACTTC.

The rearrangement joins TRBV7-9 to TRBJ1-3; no definite D call. CDR1 is SEHNR and CDR2 is FQNEAQ in the germline V gene (reference sequence). The CDR3 totals 13 residues. The V end was cut by 0 bases, the J end by 4 bases, with 4 bases between. Here the CDR3 reads CASSLAAGNTIYF. The CDR3 region has the DNA TGTGCCAGCAGCTTAGCGGCCGGAAACACCATATATTTT.

The rearrangement joins TRBV7-8 to TRBJ2-2; 9 bases align to TRBD1. This CDR3 is 17 amino acids long. The germline CDR1 and CDR2 sequences are SGHVS and FQNEAQ. Trimming took 2 bases from V and 4 from J; bases not matched to a gene: 8. CDR3 coding DNA: TGTGCCAGCAGCTTAACCAACAGGGGGCGAGGCACCGGGGAGCTGTTTTTT. It specifies CASSLTNRGRGTGELFF.

The V gene is TRBV11-2, the J gene TRBJ2-3, with TRBD2 identical over 10 bases. V lost 4 bases to trimming and J lost 2 bases; unmatched junction nucleotides: 9. The CDR3 sequence is 17 residues long. CDR1 and CDR2 from the germline V gene are SGHAT and FQNNGV. As DNA, the CDR3 is TGTGCCAGCAGCTACACCCCCGGACTAGCGGACACAGATACGCAGTATTTT. It translates to CASSYTPGLADTDTQYF.